This T cell receptor (beta chain) was documented in a study of vaccination and CD4 T cells after COVID-19. Study background: Median time from COVID diagnosis to post-COVID sampling was approximately 3.5 months (35 to 161). Study observations and caveats: Convalescent participants were relatively few, and none had early post-infection timepoints studied.

V shed 7 bases and J 0 bases; nucleotides not matched to a gene: 4. CDR3 length equals 16 residues. CDR1 is SNHLY and CDR2 is FYNNEI in the germline V gene. The table lists this clonotype with a few counts. Its antigen remains unidentified. Via MiXCR, TCRdb re-called the PCR reads, giving one row per CDR3 protein. The sample comprises approximately 19,000 distinct CDR3 sequences, approximately 59% of which are singletons, and 0.85% to 1.3% rests with the top ten. The starting material was CD4+ T cells from blood, obtained before SARS-CoV-2 vaccination. The rearrangement uses TRBV2 and TRBJ2-2; 11 bases line up with TRBD2. This TCR came from a human donor who had recovered from COVID-19. In nucleotides, the CDR3 is TGTGCCAGCACTCGGGGACTAGCGGCGAACACCGGGGAGCTGTTTTTT. Amino acids: CASTRGLAANTGELFF.